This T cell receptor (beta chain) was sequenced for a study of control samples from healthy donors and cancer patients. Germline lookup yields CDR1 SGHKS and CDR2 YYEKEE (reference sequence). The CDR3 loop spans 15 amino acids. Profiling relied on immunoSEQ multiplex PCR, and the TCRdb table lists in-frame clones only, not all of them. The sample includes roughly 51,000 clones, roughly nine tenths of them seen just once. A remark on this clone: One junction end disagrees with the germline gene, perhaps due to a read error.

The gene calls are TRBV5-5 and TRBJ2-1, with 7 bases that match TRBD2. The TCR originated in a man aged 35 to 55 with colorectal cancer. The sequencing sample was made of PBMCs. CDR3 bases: TGTACCAGCAGCTTCGCTAGCGGCTCCTACAATGAGCAGTTCTTC. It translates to CTSSFASGSYNEQFF. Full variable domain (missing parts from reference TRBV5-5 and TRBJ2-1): DAGVTQSPTHLIKTRGQQVTLRCSPISGHKSVSWYQQVLGQGPQFIFQYYEKEERGRGNFPDRFSARQFPNYSSELNVNALLLGDSALYLCTSSFASGSYNEQFFGPGTRLTVL.